The 18 T cell receptor beta chains reported below all come from one sample, sequenced in a study of radiotherapy plus CTLA-4 blockade in lung cancer. The method was immunoSEQ multiplex PCR; TCRdb's version includes in-frame clones alone and lacks a portion of them. The data show 95,000 to 150,000 clones, with approximately 90% seen just once and more than 6.5% held by the top ten. The sequences come from peripheral blood, collected from a patient treated with radiotherapy plus ipilimumab. The source of these receptors is a human donor with non-small cell lung cancer that progressed on radiotherapy plus ipilimumab.

This clone has more than one count but fewer than ten. The chain couples TRBV10-3 to TRBJ2-7, with 7 bases that match TRBD1. The CDR3 is made up of 14 amino acids. Trimming at V came to 3 bases and at J to 7 bases, leaving 9 bases not matched to a gene. Germline V gives CDR1 ENHRY, CDR2 SYGVKD. In DNA form, the CDR3 reads TGTGCCATCAGTGATGAAGACAGGGCCTGGGAGCAGTACTTC. It specifies CAISDEDRAWEQYF.

The CDR3 DNA reads TGTGCCAGCAGTCGAAATAGCGAGAGCACAGATACGCAGTATTTT. It codes for CASSRNSESTDTQYF. This chain links TRBV9 with TRBJ2-3; tentatively, D is TRBD2 (5 bases). CDR3 length: 15 residues. V shed 5 bases and J shed 0 bases, with 13 bases lying between them. Germline values: CDR1 SGDLS, CDR2 YYNGEE.

V and J are TRBV7-9 and TRBJ2-3; maybe TRBD2 (6 bases). Germline V gene data show CDR1 as SEHNR and CDR2 as FQNEAQ (reference sequence). The V end was cut by 8 bases, the J end by 1 base, with 16 bases between. The CDR3 totals 15 residues. CDR3 in DNA: TGTGCCAGCGGAGGGGTGGGTTGGGGCACAGATACGCAGTATTTT. Its protein is CASGGVGWGTDTQYF.

J is TRBJ1-2 and V is TRBV7-9; a possible D gene is TRBD1 (5 bases). V was clipped by 6 bases and J by 0 bases, with 14 bases between them. CDR3 length equals 15 residues. Germline values: CDR1 SEHNR, CDR2 FQNEAQ (reference sequence). The CDR3, as DNA: TGTGCCAGCAGAGAAGGACAATTAGCTAACTATGGCTACACCTTC. Amino acids: CASREGQLANYGYTF.

V gene TRBV29-1 combines with J gene TRBJ1-4, with 7 bases lining up with TRBD1. The CDR3 has 13 amino acids. Germline trimming cut 4 bases from V and 5 bases from J; bases unmatched to any gene: 4. Germline V gene lookup returns CDR1 SQVTM and CDR2 ANQGSEA. CDR3 in amino acids: CSVARRGNEKLFF. In nucleotides, the CDR3 is TGCAGCGTTGCTCGCAGGGGGAATGAAAAACTGTTTTTT.

DNA for the CDR3: TGTGCCAGCTCCGAGTACAGGGGGCCCACCGGGGAGCTGTTTTTT. Translated, it gives CASSEYRGPTGELFF. The rearrangement links TRBV18 to TRBJ2-2, with 9 bases lining up with TRBD1. The germline V gene has CDR1 KGHSH and CDR2 LQKENI. The CDR3 spans 15 residues. V was pared by 6 bases and J by 4 bases, with 6 bases of the junction left unmatched.

As for this clone: One junction end disagrees with the germline gene, perhaps due to a read error. Other DNA sequences in this sample translate to the same CDR3. The chain links TRBV4-1 to TRBJ2-3; D possibly uses TRBD1 or TRBD2 (7 bases each). This CDR3 spans 15 amino acids. Germline lookup yields CDR1 MGHRA and CDR2 YSYEKL. CDR3 nucleotides: TGCGCCAGTAGCCAAGGGGGCAGCGGGGAAGATACGCAGTATTTT. It specifies CASSQGGSGEDTQYF.

The V and J genes are TRBV2 and TRBJ1-1; maybe TRBD1 (6 bases). V lost 7 bases, J lost 4 bases, and 16 bases lay in between. Germline lookup yields CDR1 SNHLY and CDR2 FYNNEI. This CDR3 has 14 residues. As DNA, the CDR3 is TGTGCCAGCACCTCCGCAGGGGTAGGCACTGAAGCTTTCTTT. As protein: CASTSAGVGTEAFF.

This chain joins TRBV6-5 and TRBJ2-1, with TRBD1 identical over 7 bases. V gave up 6 bases and J gave up 3 bases; unmatched junction bases: 8. The CDR3 runs 15 residues. Germline V gene data show CDR1 as MNHEY and CDR2 as SVGAGI. CDR3 sequence: CASRSPGQNYNEQFF. The CDR3 DNA reads TGTGCCAGCAGATCCCCGGGACAGAACTACAATGAGCAGTTCTTC.

The rearrangement joins TRBV5-1 to TRBJ2-7; D may match TRBD1 or TRBD2 (5 bases each). The CDR3 has 14 residues. V lost 3 bases and J lost 4, with 14 bases in between. Looked up from germline, CDR1 is SGHRS and CDR2 is YFSETQ. The CDR3 loop reads CASSSQGPGYEQYF. The CDR3 bases are TGCGCCAGCAGCTCGCAGGGTCCGGGGTACGAGCAGTACTTC.

This clone was seen a few times. An end of the junction differs from the germline gene, which may be a read error. This chain links TRBV15 with TRBJ1-4, with no clear D. Germline-derived CDR1 and CDR2 are LNHNV and YYDKDF (reference sequence). The CDR3 has 11 residues. Here the CDR3 reads CATSMEGRVSF. Here the CDR3 DNA reads TGTGCCACCAGTATGGAAGGCCGGGTATCCTTT.

V and J are TRBV7-8 and TRBJ1-3, with D uncertain. Germline values: CDR1 SGHVS, CDR2 FQNEAQ. V dropped 1 base and J dropped 3 bases, with 1 base sitting between them. The CDR3 contains 12 residues. For the CDR3, the DNA is TGTGCCAGCAGCTTAGTTGGAAACACCATATATTTT. Its protein product is CASSLVGNTIYF.

The rearrangement links TRBV15 to TRBJ2-3, with D possibly being TRBD1 (5 bases). The germline CDR1 and CDR2 sequences are LNHNV and YYDKDF (reference sequence). The ends were cut back, 11 bases at V and 4 bases at J, with 19 bases in the middle. CDR3 length: 14 residues. The CDR3 nucleotides read TGTGCCCCCGCATGCCAGGGCCACTCAGATACGCAGTATTTT. Its translation: CAPACQGHSDTQYF.

The chain employs TRBV7-6 and TRBJ2-1; D is unclear. The length of the CDR3 is 13 residues. The V gene lost 1 base and the J gene lost 8 bases, with 9 bases spanning the gap. Germline CDR1 SGHVS, CDR2 FNYEAQ. The CDR3, as DNA: TGTGCCAGCAGCTTAGGGGCGGCGTATGAGCAGTTCTTC. Translated, it gives CASSLGAAYEQFF.

This chain connects TRBV19 to TRBJ2-7; 8 nucleotides match TRBD2. The CDR3 is 16 residues long. CDR1 and CDR2 (germline): LNHDA, SQIVND (reference sequence). Trimming at V came to 4 bases and at J to 3 bases, leaving 11 bases not matched to a gene. DNA of the CDR3: TGTGCCAGTAGTACACAGCCGGGACTAGGAAACTACGAGCAGTACTTC. Residues: CASSTQPGLGNYEQYF.

V gene TRBV28 combines with J gene TRBJ1-2; 10 bases fit TRBD1. Looked up from germline, CDR1 is MDHEN and CDR2 is SYDVKM. Losses at the gene ends were 6 bases for V and 2 bases for J; bases not matched to a gene: 9. The CDR3 runs to 16 residues. The CDR3 region is CASSLPGTGVNYGYTF. The CDR3 region has the DNA TGTGCCAGCAGCCTACCCGGGACAGGGGTCAACTATGGCTACACCTTC.

In its sample, this clone was seen a few times. The rearrangement uses TRBV15 and TRBJ1-1; possibly TRBD1 for D (5 bases). Germline V gene lookup returns CDR1 LNHNV and CDR2 YYDKDF (reference sequence). Deletions cut 1 base from V and 4 bases from J, with 10 bases between. The CDR3 is 14 residues long. CDR3 nucleotide sequence: TGTGCCACCAGCAGAGTAGGGACGGGCACTGAAGCTTTCTTT. Protein: CATSRVGTGTEAFF. The full variable domain, its missing parts supplied by reference TRBV15 and TRBJ1-1, is DAMVIQNPRYQVTQFGKPVTLSCSQTLNHNVMYWYQQKSSQAPKLLFHYYDKDFNNEADTPDNFQSRRPNTSFCFLDIRSPGLGDTAMYLCATSRVGTGTEAFFGQGTRLTVV.

The V call is TRBV5-4, the J call TRBJ2-2; 7 bases map to TRBD2. Losses at the gene ends were 3 bases for V and 6 bases for J; bases not matched to a gene: 14. Germline-derived CDR1 and CDR2 are SGHNT and YYREEE (reference sequence). The CDR3 contains 17 residues. The DNA for the CDR3 is TGTGCCAGCAGCTCCGTTCGGGGCGGGAGCGGACCCGGGGAGCTGTTTTTT. Its protein is CASSSVRGGSGPGELFF.